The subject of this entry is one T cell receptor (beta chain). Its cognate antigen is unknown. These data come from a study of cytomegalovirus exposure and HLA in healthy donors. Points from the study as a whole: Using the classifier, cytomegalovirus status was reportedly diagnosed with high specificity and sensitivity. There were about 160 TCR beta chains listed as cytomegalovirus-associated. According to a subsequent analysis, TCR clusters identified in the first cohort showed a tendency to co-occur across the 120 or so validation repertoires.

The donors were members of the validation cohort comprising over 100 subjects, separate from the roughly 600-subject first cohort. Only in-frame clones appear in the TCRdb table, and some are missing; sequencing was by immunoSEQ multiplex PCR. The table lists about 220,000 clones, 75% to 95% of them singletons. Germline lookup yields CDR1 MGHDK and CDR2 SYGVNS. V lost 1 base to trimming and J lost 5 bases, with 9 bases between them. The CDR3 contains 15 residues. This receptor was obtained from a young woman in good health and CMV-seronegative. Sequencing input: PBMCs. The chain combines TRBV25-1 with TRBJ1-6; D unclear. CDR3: CASSEWRDNNSPLHF. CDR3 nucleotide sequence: TGTGCCAGCAGTGAATGGAGAGATAATAATTCACCCCTCCACTTT. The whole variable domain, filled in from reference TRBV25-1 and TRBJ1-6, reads EADIYQTPRYLVIGTGKKITLECSQTMGHDKMYWYQQDPGMELHLIHYSYGVNSTEKGDLSSESTVSRIRTEHFPLTLESARPSHTSQYLCASSEWRDNNSPLHFGNGTRLTVT.